These 20 T cell receptor beta chains originate from one sample sequenced in a study of metastatic and nonmetastatic thyroid tumors (dated by TCRdb to the early 2020s). Before undergoing thyroid surgery, none of the patients had been given any kind of treatment. To prepare the library, PCR was applied. Sequencing was performed on an Illumina HiSeq 4000. TCRdb cleaned the public reads at Q25 with fastp, built clones with MiXCR and kept in-frame beta chains. This sample lists about 27,000 clones; roughly 17% were detected once. Together, the top ten hold approximately 6.1% of the sample. Sequencing input: blood. Every receptor here comes from a male donor with papillary thyroid cancer or a benign thyroid nodule (not recorded which). Some clones in this sample may be carry-over from other donors' samples.

This CDR3 is CASSLGQDGGGYTF. The DNA for the CDR3 is TGCGCCAGCAGCTTGGGACAGGACGGGGGCGGCTACACCTTC. The chain combines TRBV5-1 with TRBJ1-2; TRBD1 is a possible D gene (6 bases). V gave up 0 bases and J gave up 8 bases, with 14 bases separating them. Germline V gene lookup returns CDR1 SGHRS and CDR2 YFSETQ. The CDR3 is made up of 14 amino acids.

V is TRBV2 and J is TRBJ2-1, with TRBD1 as a possible D gene (6 bases). The CDR3 spans 15 residues. Germline CDR1 SNHLY, CDR2 FYNNEI. With 6 bases removed from V and 3 bases from J, the gap between germline ends came to 15 bases. This CDR3 is CASRGMTGLYNEQFF. In nucleotides, the CDR3 is TGTGCCAGCAGGGGGATGACAGGTCTCTACAATGAGCAGTTCTTC.

The CDR3, as DNA: TGTGCCTCACAGGGAGTTGGCTACGAGCAGTACTTC. This encodes CASQGVGYEQYF. The V gene is TRBV30, the J gene TRBJ2-7, with a tentative D call TRBD1 (6 bases). From germline, CDR1 is GTSNPN and CDR2 SVGIG (reference sequence). The V end was cut by 7 bases, the J end by 3 bases, with 13 bases between. This CDR3 is built from 12 residues.

This clone was found many times. This rearrangement joins TRBV7-9 to TRBJ2-5; D may correspond to TRBD1 or TRBD2 (5 bases each). The germline CDR1 and CDR2 sequences are SEHNR and FQNEAQ (reference sequence). The CDR3 covers 15 residues. Trimming removed 5 bases from V and 4 bases from J, with 17 bases in between. The CDR3 nucleotides read TGTGCCAGCAGCCCCGAGGGCACAGGCACAGAGACCCAGTACTTC. Its protein is CASSPEGTGTETQYF.

This chain joins TRBV7-9 and TRBJ2-5; D ambiguous. The V end lost 1 base, the J end lost 5 bases, and 11 bases lay between the germline ends. This CDR3 is built from 14 residues. Germline V lookup: CDR1 SEHNR, CDR2 FQNEAQ (reference sequence). This chain's CDR3 is CASSLEGPRETQYF. The CDR3 DNA sequence: TGTGCCAGCAGCTTAGAAGGACCCAGGGAGACCCAGTACTTC.

This clone was counted only a few times. V and J are TRBV12-3 or TRBV12-4 and TRBJ2-1; 14 nucleotides match TRBD2. V shed 5 bases, J shed 7 bases, and the junction held 4 bases outside the gene matches. The CDR3 extends over 15 amino acids. The CDR3 coding sequence is TGTGCCAGCAGTCCGGGACTAGCGGGAGAAAATGAGCAGTTCTTC. Encoded protein: CASSPGLAGENEQFF.

This clone was seen many times. The chain combines TRBV6-2 or TRBV6-3 with TRBJ2-2, with a weak D call TRBD2 (5 bases). The V gene lost 10 bases and the J gene lost 1 base, with 10 bases spanning the gap. The CDR3 sequence is 13 residues long. The germline CDR1 and CDR2 sequences are MNHEY and SVGEGT. CDR3 loop: CAISRENTGELFF. The CDR3, as DNA: TGTGCCATCTCCCGGGAGAACACCGGGGAGCTGTTTTTT.

This clone was recorded many times. The genes are TRBV20-1 and TRBJ1-1; D call uncertain. Deletions cut 6 bases from V and 6 bases from J, with 17 bases between. Germline V lookup: CDR1 DFQATT, CDR2 SNEGSKA (reference sequence). The CDR3 has 13 amino acids. The CDR3 protein is CSAITDLPAEAFF. CDR3 bases: TGCAGTGCCATCACCGACCTCCCCGCTGAAGCTTTCTTT.

This clone has at least ten counts. The chain couples TRBV11-2 to TRBJ2-3; D could derive from TRBD1 or TRBD2 (5 bases each). Per the germline V gene, CDR1 is SGHAT and CDR2 is FQNNGV. The CDR3 consists of 15 residues. Trimming cost V 5 bases and J 6 bases, with 18 bases left between them. The DNA of the CDR3 is TGTGCCAGCAGCCCCCCGCAGGGAGTCGGGGATACGCAGTATTTT. The encoded protein is CASSPPQGVGDTQYF.

This clone has at least ten counts. The CDR3 DNA reads as TGCGCCAGCAGCCAAGATTTATTAAAGACGCAGTATTTT. Protein: CASSQDLLKTQYF. V and J are TRBV4-1 and TRBJ2-3; D gene ambiguous. CDR1 MGHRA and CDR2 YSYEKL come from the germline V gene. Trimming shortened V by 0 bases and J by 9 bases, and 10 bases separated the two germline ends. There are 13 residues in the CDR3.

The V gene is TRBV6-1, the J gene TRBJ2-7, with TRBD1 as a possible D gene (5 bases). The CDR3 is 14 residues long. CDR1 and CDR2 (germline): MNHNS, SASEGT. Trimming shortened V by 5 bases and J by 2 bases, and 13 bases separated the two germline ends. This chain's CDR3 is CASSNPDNPYEQYF. In DNA, the CDR3 is TGTGCCAGCAGTAATCCGGACAATCCCTACGAGCAGTACTTC.

This clone was counted ten times or more. The chain uses TRBV9 and TRBJ2-7; 9 bases are shared with TRBD1. The CDR3 has 15 residues. Trimming removed 3 bases from V and 2 bases from J; junction bases left unmatched: 6. Germline CDR1 SGDLS, CDR2 YYNGEE. The DNA for the CDR3 is TGTGCCAGCAGCGCCGGGGGGACAGGGACCTACGAGCAGTACTTC. Translation: CASSAGGTGTYEQYF.

The chain joins TRBV20-1 to TRBJ1-2; the D gene is possibly TRBD1 (6 bases). Trimming shortened V by 5 bases and J by 8 bases, and 15 bases separated the two germline ends. This CDR3 contains 12 residues. Germline lookup yields CDR1 DFQATT and CDR2 SNEGSKA (reference sequence). The CDR3 sequence: CSAGTGFWGYTF. The CDR3 DNA sequence: TGCAGTGCTGGTACAGGGTTCTGGGGCTACACCTTC.

The table lists this clone with a few counts. This chain joins TRBV12-3 or TRBV12-4 and TRBJ1-2, with 9 nucleotides matching TRBD1. The CDR3 contains 14 residues. V was clipped by 4 bases and J by 7 bases; unmatched bases: 7. CDR3 region: CASSWGMTGGGYTF. CDR3 DNA sequence: TGTGCCAGCAGTTGGGGTATGACAGGGGGTGGCTACACCTTC.

CDR3 in DNA: TGTGCCAGCAGCGCCGGGACAGGGGCATTAGGCTACACCTTC. Translating it yields CASSAGTGALGYTF. The V call is TRBV6-4, the J call TRBJ1-2; 10 bases fit TRBD1. Losses at the gene ends were 6 bases for V and 8 bases for J; bases not matched to a gene: 9. This CDR3 has 14 amino acids. Germline loops: CDR1 MRHNA, CDR2 SNTAGT.

By sample fraction, this clone is medium-sized. The chain combines TRBV6-1 with TRBJ1-2; 9 nucleotides agree with TRBD1. The CDR3 contains 16 residues. The V and J ends lost 5 bases and 4 bases, in that order; junction bases with no gene match: 11. Germline V gives CDR1 MNHNS, CDR2 SASEGT. The CDR3 sequence: CASSFGGTGNLYGYTF. CDR3 DNA: TGTGCCAGCAGTTTTGGCGGGACAGGGAACCTCTATGGCTACACCTTC.

This clone was seen a handful of times. The gene calls are TRBV19 and TRBJ2-5; D gene unclear. The CDR3 spans 11 residues. Between the trimmed V and J ends, which lost 8 bases and 5 bases, there was a span of 9 bases. Germline lookup yields CDR1 LNHDA and CDR2 SQIVND (reference sequence). The chain's CDR3 is CASSEGETQYF. In nucleotides, the CDR3 is TGTGCCAGTTCCGAAGGCGAGACCCAGTACTTC.

This clone was seen ten or more times. This chain links TRBV27 with TRBJ2-3, with 9 bases lining up with TRBD2. Germline CDR1 MNHEY, CDR2 SMNVEV (reference sequence). The CDR3 has 15 amino acids. With 6 bases clipped from V and 3 bases from J, the junction kept 7 bases outside the gene matches. The CDR3: CASRGVLAGTDTQYF. The CDR3 DNA sequence: TGTGCCAGCAGGGGTGTGCTAGCGGGAACAGATACGCAGTATTTT.

This clone came up many times. The chain has TRBV10-2 and TRBJ2-1; 8 nucleotides align to TRBD2. J lost 1 base, V lost 0 bases, and 2 bases had no gene match. CDR1 is WSHSY and CDR2 is SAAADI in the germline V gene. This CDR3 spans 16 amino acids. CDR3 nucleotides: TGCGCCAGCAGTGAGTCCCAGCGGGAGTCCTACAATGAGCAGTTCTTC. Residues: CASSESQRESYNEQFF.

The genes are TRBV6-1 and TRBJ1-6, with TRBD1 matching 8 bases. With V trimmed by 6 bases and J by 0 bases, 4 bases remained unmatched. The CDR3 extends over 16 amino acids. Germline V gene data show CDR1 as MNHNS and CDR2 as SASEGT. The CDR3 region has the DNA TGTGCCAGCAGCGGGGACAGGAGCTCCTATAATTCACCCCTCCACTTT. It encodes CASSGDRSSYNSPLHF.